This T cell receptor (beta chain) originates from a study of T cell repertoires in cytomegalovirus infection. Study-wide background: Matching HLA type, along with CMV infection, was indicated by public TCR beta signatures.

MiXCR, applied by TCRdb to the reads, yields one record per CDR3 protein. The top ten hold 3.5% to 4.5% of the sample, which has hundreds of thousands of distinct CDR3 sequences, over 7.5% seen once. This clonotype was observed at least ten times. Its antigen is not identified. Overall study results and limits: The ex vivo response was dominated by HLA-C-restricted CMV-specific TCR beta clonotypes. Cumulative public TCR beta family frequency identified carriers of CMV plus the relevant HLA.

The germline V gene has CDR1 SEHNR and CDR2 FQNEAQ (reference sequence). V dropped 6 bases and J dropped 3 bases, with 12 bases sitting between them. There are 14 residues in the CDR3. Sequenced material: PBMCs. V and J are TRBV7-9 and TRBJ1-5, with D tentatively TRBD1 (5 bases). The sequence derives from a human donor in good health (CMV status not recorded). Some clones in this sample may be carry-over from other donors' samples. CDR3 loop: CASSTSQVNQPQHF. The CDR3 DNA reads TGTGCCAGCAGTACATCACAGGTCAATCAGCCCCAGCATTTT.